This T cell receptor beta chain came from a study of shared clonotypes between healthy human individuals. CD45RO-negative cells were positively selected for CCR7, leaving out terminally differentiated effector memory CD45RA+ cells. Repertoires were generated with immunoSEQ multiplex PCR, while TCRdb's copy carries only in-frame clones and drops some. The data show some 2.1 million clones, over 85% seen once. Sequencing used naive CD8+ T cells from PBMCs. This TCR derives from a young man in good health. Some clones in this sample may be carry-over from other donors' samples.

CDR3 DNA: TGTGCCAGCACCGCAACCGGGGAGAACACCGGGGAGCTGTTTTTT. Residues: CASTATGENTGELFF. The chain combines TRBV6-5 with TRBJ2-2, with a weak D call TRBD2 (5 bases). Germline CDR1 MNHEY, CDR2 SVGAGI. The CDR3 is made up of 15 amino acids. V lost 7 bases and J 1 base, leaving 13 bases between the germline ends.